Described below is a single T cell receptor beta chain sequence and its context. This sample is drawn from a study of blood T cell repertoires in COVID-19. Patients from Seattle were sampled longitudinally, starting during active infection. Per the authors' pipeline: For nucleated cells, counts were estimated from reference gene primer amplification. Generated by immunoSEQ multiplex PCR, the TCRdb table keeps only in-frame clones and is missing some. For V, J and clone size, that table is used; D and trimming come from the DNA. Among about 350,000 clones listed, 87% were seen once. Germline CDR1 reads LGHDT; CDR2 reads YNNKEL (reference sequence). CDR3 length: 18 amino acids. The V segment lost 0 bases and the J segment 2 bases; nucleotides outside the gene matches: 10.

The chain is built from TRBV3-1 (or the pseudogene TRBV3-2) and TRBJ2-5, with 9 bases that match TRBD2. This receptor was obtained from a man aged 30 to 39 with COVID-19, enrolled during active disease. Material: peripheral blood. CDR3 sequence: CASSQDRGRRGGQETQYF. CDR3 DNA sequence: TGTGCCAGCAGCCAAGATCGGGGTAGGCGGGGGGGACAAGAGACCCAGTACTTC.